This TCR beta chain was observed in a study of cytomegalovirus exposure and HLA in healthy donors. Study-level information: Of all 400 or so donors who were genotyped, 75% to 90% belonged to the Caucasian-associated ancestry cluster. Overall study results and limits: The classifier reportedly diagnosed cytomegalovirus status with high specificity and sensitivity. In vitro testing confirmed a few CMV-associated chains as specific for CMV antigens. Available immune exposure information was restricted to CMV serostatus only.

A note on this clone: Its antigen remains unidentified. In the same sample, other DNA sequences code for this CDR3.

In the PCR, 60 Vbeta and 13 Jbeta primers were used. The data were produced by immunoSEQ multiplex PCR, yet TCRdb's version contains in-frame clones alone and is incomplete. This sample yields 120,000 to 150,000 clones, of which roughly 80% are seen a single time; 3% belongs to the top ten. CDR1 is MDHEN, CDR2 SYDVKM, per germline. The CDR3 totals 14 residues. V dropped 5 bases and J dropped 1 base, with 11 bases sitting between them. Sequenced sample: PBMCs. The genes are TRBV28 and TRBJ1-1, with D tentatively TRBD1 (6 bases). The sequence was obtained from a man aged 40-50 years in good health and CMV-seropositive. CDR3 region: CASSLRTENTEAFF. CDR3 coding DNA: TGTGCCAGCAGTCTGCGGACAGAGAACACTGAAGCTTTCTTT.